What follows are 22 T cell receptor beta chains derived from one specimen sequenced in a study of CD8 T cells in Susac syndrome. RNA in amounts of about 0.45 to 1 ug was reverse transcribed with random hexamers. TCRdb re-derived calls from the immunoSEQ multiplex PCR reads in MiXCR, one entry per CDR3 protein. The sample has about 110,000 distinct CDR3 sequences, 90% to 96% seen once. Sequences were obtained from CD4+ T cells from PBMCs. The receptors derive from a human donor in good health.

The V and J genes are TRBV25-1 and TRBJ2-7; 8 bases align to TRBD2. CDR3 length: 18 residues. Losses at the gene ends were 4 bases for V and 3 bases for J; bases not matched to a gene: 17. CDR1 and CDR2 (germline): MGHDK, SYGVNS. The CDR3 is CASSGTPGLGFGFYEQYF. The CDR3, as DNA: TGTGCCAGCAGTGGGACCCCGGGACTAGGGTTTGGGTTCTACGAGCAGTACTTC.

This CDR3 is CASSPGTTSNEQFF. The CDR3 region has the DNA TGTGCCAGCAGCCCGGGGACTACCTCCAATGAGCAGTTCTTC. The chain has TRBV7-3 and TRBJ2-1, with 7 bases identical to TRBD2. Germline CDR1 is SGHTA and CDR2 is FQGTGA. The V and J ends lost 5 bases and 6 bases, in that order; junction bases with no gene match: 7. The CDR3 has 14 amino acids.

This clonotype was seen only once. This chain joins TRBV3-1 and TRBJ1-2; D is unresolved. V lost 4 bases and J lost 0, with 15 bases in between. There are 16 residues in the CDR3. The germline V gene has CDR1 LGHDT and CDR2 YNNKEL (reference sequence). The chain's CDR3 is CASSRTVASANYGYTF. Written as DNA, the CDR3 is TGTGCCAGCAGCCGAACAGTAGCCTCAGCTAACTATGGCTACACCTTC.

The rearrangement links TRBV9 to TRBJ2-7, with unresolved D. The length of the CDR3 is 15 residues. Trimming took off 0 bases at V and 2 bases at J, with 12 bases between the two ends. Germline V CDR1 and CDR2: SGDLS, YYNGEE. In nucleotides, the CDR3 is TGTGCCAGCAGCGTAGCTACGGGCTCGGCCTACGAGCAGTACTTC. Protein sequence: CASSVATGSAYEQYF.

The V gene is TRBV12-3 or TRBV12-4, the J gene TRBJ1-2, with D hard to call. The CDR3 runs to 13 residues. Between the trimmed V and J ends, which lost 6 bases and 3 bases, there was a span of 11 bases. The CDR3 region is CASRQSGDYGYTF. CDR3 bases: TGTGCCAGCAGACAGTCGGGTGACTATGGCTACACCTTC.

The genes are TRBV29-1 and TRBJ1-1, with D uncertain. In germline, CDR1 is SQVTM, CDR2 ANQGSEA. V lost 2 bases to trimming and J lost 7 bases, with 2 bases between them. This CDR3 comprises 9 residues. CDR3 residues: CSVEREAFF. DNA of the CDR3: TGCAGCGTTGAACGTGAAGCTTTCTTT.

The chain carries TRBV20-1 and TRBJ1-2; 7 bases map to TRBD1. The CDR3 spans 13 residues. Trimming cost V 6 bases and J 4 bases; bases outside gene matches: 8. From germline, CDR1 is DFQATT and CDR2 SNEGSKA (reference sequence). The CDR3 DNA follows: TGCAGTGCCGAACAGACAGGGCGCTATGGCTACACCTTC. This sequence encodes CSAEQTGRYGYTF.

The table lists this clonotype with a count of one. CDR3 sequence: CASKGGYEQYF. The CDR3, as DNA: TGCGCCAGCAAAGGGGGCTACGAGCAGTACTTC. V and J are TRBV23-1 and TRBJ2-7; possible D gene TRBD1, 6 bases. TRBV23-1 is an ORF; its function is uncertain. This CDR3 spans 11 amino acids. With 7 bases removed from V and 3 bases from J, the gap between germline ends came to 7 bases.

The chain employs TRBV19 and TRBJ1-4, with 8 bases matching TRBD1. The CDR3 is 15 amino acids. From germline, CDR1 is LNHDA and CDR2 SQIVND (reference sequence). Trimming took 5 bases from V and 4 from J; bases not matched to a gene: 6. CDR3 loop: CASSEPGQVNEKLFF. The CDR3 nucleotides read TGTGCCAGTAGTGAGCCGGGACAGGTTAATGAAAAACTGTTTTTT. Full variable domain (rest looked up from reference TRBV19 and TRBJ1-4): DGGITQSPKYLFRKEGQNVTLSCEQNLNHDAMYWYRQDPGQGLRLIYYSQIVNDFQKGDIAEGYSVSREKKESFPLTVTSAQKNPTAFYLCASSEPGQVNEKLFFGSGTQLSVL.

The V call is TRBV6-1, the J call TRBJ2-2; the D call may be TRBD1 or TRBD2 (6 bases each). The CDR3 totals 15 residues. Trimming removed 6 bases at V and 3 bases at J, with 14 bases between. In germline, CDR1 is MNHNS, CDR2 SASEGT. The CDR3, as DNA: TGTGCCAGCAGCCCGAGGGGGGAGGACACCGGGGAGCTGTTTTTT. It encodes CASSPRGEDTGELFF.

The count of this clonotype is one. The gene calls are TRBV29-1 and TRBJ2-5; TRBD2 matches at 7 bases. V shed 8 bases, J shed 2 bases, and the junction held 8 bases outside the gene matches. The CDR3 contains 13 residues. Germline V CDR1 and CDR2: SQVTM, ANQGSEA. Here the CDR3 reads CSSTGGGQETQYF. The CDR3 DNA is TGCAGCTCAACCGGGGGAGGGCAAGAGACCCAGTACTTC.

The chain joins TRBV7-8 to TRBJ2-7; 10 nucleotides agree with TRBD1. V shed 3 bases and J 6 bases; nucleotides not matched to a gene: 5. The CDR3 sequence is 14 residues long. Germline CDR1 SGHVS, CDR2 FQNEAQ. In nucleotides, the CDR3 is TGTGCCAGCAGCTTGACAGGGGGCAGGGTCGAGCAGTACTTC. Translated: CASSLTGGRVEQYF.

Only a few counts were recorded for this clonotype. The V call is TRBV30, the J call TRBJ2-6, with no clear D. This CDR3 is 15 amino acids long. The germline V gene has CDR1 GTSNPN and CDR2 SVGIG (reference sequence). V lost 0 bases and J lost 2, with 8 bases in between. The CDR3 reads CAWSVGGAGANVLTF. The CDR3, as DNA: TGTGCCTGGAGTGTAGGCGGCGCTGGGGCCAACGTCCTGACTTTC.

This chain joins TRBV15 and TRBJ2-1; either TRBD1 or TRBD2 may supply D (6 bases each). Germline CDR1 and CDR2: LNHNV and YYDKDF (reference sequence). CDR3 length: 16 amino acids. V shed 0 bases and J shed 12 bases, with 21 bases lying between them. The CDR3 nucleotides are TGTGCCACCAGCAGAGAAGGACATGGAGGGGGATCATGGCAGTTCTTC. Amino acids: CATSREGHGGGSWQFF.

This clonotype came up a few times. V is TRBV29-1 and J is TRBJ2-7; the D is unclear. The CDR3 covers 11 residues. V was cut by 7 bases and J by 4 bases, with 11 bases left in between. The germline V gene encodes CDR1 SQVTM and CDR2 ANQGSEA. The CDR3 here is CSAGRGYEQYF. CDR3 nucleotide sequence: TGCAGCGCCGGAAGAGGTTACGAGCAGTACTTC.

This clonotype was observed a single time. The chain recombines TRBV5-6 with TRBJ2-1; D not resolved. CDR1 SGHDT and CDR2 YYEEEE come from the germline V gene. This CDR3 region has 17 residues. V dropped 2 bases and J dropped 1 base, with 16 bases sitting between them. For the CDR3, the DNA is TGTGCCAGCAGCTTCTGGTCACGATCCAATTCCTACAATGAGCAGTTCTTC. Its protein product is CASSFWSRSNSYNEQFF.

This rearrangement joins TRBV30 to TRBJ2-5; the match to TRBD2 covers 12 bases. The V gene's germline CDR1 is GTSNPN and CDR2 SVGIG (reference sequence). The CDR3 is made up of 17 amino acids. The J segment lost 2 bases and the V segment lost 2 bases, leaving 9 bases of the junction unmatched. CDR3 coding DNA: TGTGCCTGGAGTCGTGGGGCCCTAGCGGGGGGGCAAGAGACCCAGTACTTC. It encodes CAWSRGALAGGQETQYF.

This clonotype was recorded only once. The rearrangement joins TRBV29-1 to TRBJ1-1; D not resolved. In germline, CDR1 is SQVTM, CDR2 ANQGSEA. CDR3 length: 12 residues. V lost 2 bases and J lost 7, with 11 bases in between. CDR3 bases: TGCAGCGTTGAAAAGGCCGGCCTTGAAGCTTTCTTT. Translated, it gives CSVEKAGLEAFF.

The chain recombines TRBV2 with TRBJ2-5; 13 nucleotides match TRBD2. Germline V gene lookup returns CDR1 SNHLY and CDR2 FYNNEI. The CDR3 sequence is 16 residues long. V shed 6 bases and J 1 base; nucleotides not matched to a gene: 5. This CDR3 reads CASRRTSGGLQETQYF. The CDR3 DNA reads TGTGCCAGCAGAAGGACTAGCGGGGGCCTCCAAGAGACCCAGTACTTC.

The genes are TRBV30 and TRBJ2-5; possibly TRBD2 for D (5 bases). In germline, CDR1 is GTSNPN, CDR2 SVGIG (reference sequence). Trimming shortened V by 3 bases and J by 4 bases, and 21 bases separated the two germline ends. This CDR3 comprises 16 residues. The CDR3 loop reads CAWRPRAGLAIETQYF. Written as DNA, the CDR3 is TGTGCCTGGAGGCCAAGGGCCGGACTGGCCATAGAGACCCAGTACTTC.

The V call is TRBV3-1, the J call TRBJ2-3; possibly TRBD1 for D (6 bases). This CDR3 region has 15 residues. Germline lookup yields CDR1 LGHDT and CDR2 YNNKEL (reference sequence). V lost 3 bases, J lost 5 bases, and 15 bases lay in between. CDR3 coding DNA: TGTGCCAGCAGCCATGGCACAGGGAAAGGAGATACGCAGTATTTT. It encodes CASSHGTGKGDTQYF.

The CDR3 nucleotides read TGTGCCAGCAGTGAGGGCGCGAAATACAATGAGCAGTTCTTC. It encodes CASSEGAKYNEQFF. The rearrangement joins TRBV6-2 or TRBV6-3 to TRBJ2-1; tentative D call: TRBD2 (5 bases). V was cut by 5 bases and J by 4 bases, with 12 bases left in between. The length of the CDR3 is 14 residues. Looked up from germline, CDR1 is MNHEY and CDR2 is SVGEGT.